This T cell receptor beta chain originates from a study of T-cell reconstitution after alpha-beta-depleted transplantation in children. The CDR3 extends over 14 amino acids. The germline V and J ends were trimmed by 8 bases and 2 bases, with 15 bases remaining between them. Germline-derived CDR1 and CDR2 are ENHRY and SYGVKD. Construction of the TCRbeta library involved unique molecular identifiers. TCRdb ran MiXCR on the PCR reads and lists one entry per CDR3 protein. Counted here are 200,000 or so distinct CDR3 sequences, 6.3% occurring once; the ten biggest clones make up roughly 4.8%. The table lists this clonotype with many counts.

The specimen comprised PBMCs, sampled before TCRalphabeta/CD19-depleted stem cell transplant. V usage is TRBV10-3 and J usage is TRBJ1-1, with a weak D call TRBD1 (5 bases). The TCR comes from a girl less than two years old with combined immunodeficiency, due to receive a stem cell transplant. The CDR3 sequence is CAIQAGGYNTEAFF. The CDR3 DNA is TGTGCCATCCAGGCTGGGGGGTATAACACTGAAGCTTTCTTT.